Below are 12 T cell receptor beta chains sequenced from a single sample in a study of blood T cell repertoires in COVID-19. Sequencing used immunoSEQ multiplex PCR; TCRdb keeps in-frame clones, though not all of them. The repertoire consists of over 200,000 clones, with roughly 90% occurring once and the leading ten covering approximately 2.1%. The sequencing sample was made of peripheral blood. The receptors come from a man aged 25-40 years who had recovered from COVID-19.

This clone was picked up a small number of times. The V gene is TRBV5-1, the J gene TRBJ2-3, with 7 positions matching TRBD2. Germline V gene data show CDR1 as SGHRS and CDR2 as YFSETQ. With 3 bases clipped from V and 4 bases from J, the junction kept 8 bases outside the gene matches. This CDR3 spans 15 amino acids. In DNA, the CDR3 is TGCGCCAGCAGCTCGACCGGACTAGAAGCAGATACGCAGTATTTT. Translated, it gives CASSSTGLEADTQYF.

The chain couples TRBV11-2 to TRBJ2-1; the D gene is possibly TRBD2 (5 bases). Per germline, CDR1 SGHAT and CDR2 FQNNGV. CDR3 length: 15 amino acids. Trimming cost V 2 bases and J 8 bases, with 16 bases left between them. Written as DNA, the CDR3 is TGTGCCAGCAGCTTAACACCGGGGATCCGGGATGAGCAGTTCTTC. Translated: CASSLTPGIRDEQFF.

The CDR3 reads CASSDGYEQYF. Here the CDR3 DNA reads TGTGCCAGCAGTGACGGCTACGAGCAGTACTTC. This chain links TRBV25-1 with TRBJ2-7; D remains unclear. The CDR3 spans 11 residues. The germline V gene encodes CDR1 MGHDK and CDR2 SYGVNS. Trimming removed 3 bases at V and 3 bases at J, with 3 bases between.

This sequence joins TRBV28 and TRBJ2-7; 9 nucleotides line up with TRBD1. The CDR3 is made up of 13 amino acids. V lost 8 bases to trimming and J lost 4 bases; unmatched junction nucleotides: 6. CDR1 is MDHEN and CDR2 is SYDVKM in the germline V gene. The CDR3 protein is CASGQGIPYEQYF. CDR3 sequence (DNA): TGTGCCAGCGGACAGGGGATTCCGTACGAGCAGTACTTC.

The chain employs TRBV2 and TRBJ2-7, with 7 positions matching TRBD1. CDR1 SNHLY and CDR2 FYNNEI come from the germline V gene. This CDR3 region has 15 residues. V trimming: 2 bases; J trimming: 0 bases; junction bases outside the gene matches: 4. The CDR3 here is CASSELGDSSYEQYF. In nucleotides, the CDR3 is TGTGCCAGCAGTGAACTCGGGGACAGCTCCTACGAGCAGTACTTC.

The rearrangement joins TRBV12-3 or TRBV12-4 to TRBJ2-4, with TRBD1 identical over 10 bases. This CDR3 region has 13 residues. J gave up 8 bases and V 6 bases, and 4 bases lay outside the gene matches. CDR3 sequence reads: CASRLDRGDIQYF. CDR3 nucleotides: TGTGCCAGCAGGTTGGACAGGGGGGACATTCAGTACTTC.

CDR3 sequence (DNA): TGTGCCAGCAGCCAAAGACAGGGGAGCACTGAAGCTTTCTTT. The encoded protein is CASSQRQGSTEAFF. The gene calls are TRBV14 and TRBJ1-1; TRBD1 matches at 8 bases. V lost 2 bases and J lost 4; bases outside the gene matches: 3. The CDR3 spans 14 residues. Germline CDR1 SGHDN, CDR2 FVKESK. Looking up the rest from reference TRBV14 and TRBJ1-1 gives the full variable domain: EAGVTQFPSHSVIEKGQTVTLRCDPISGHDNLYWYRRVMGKEIKFLLHFVKESKQDESGMPNNRFLAERTGGTYSTLKVQPAELEDSGVYFCASSQRQGSTEAFFGQGTRLTVV.

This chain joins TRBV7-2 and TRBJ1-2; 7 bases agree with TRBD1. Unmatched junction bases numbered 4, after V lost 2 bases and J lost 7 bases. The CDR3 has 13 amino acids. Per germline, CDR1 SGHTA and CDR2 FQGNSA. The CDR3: CASSLNRGAGYTF. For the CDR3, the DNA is TGTGCCAGCAGCTTAAACAGGGGTGCTGGCTACACCTTC.

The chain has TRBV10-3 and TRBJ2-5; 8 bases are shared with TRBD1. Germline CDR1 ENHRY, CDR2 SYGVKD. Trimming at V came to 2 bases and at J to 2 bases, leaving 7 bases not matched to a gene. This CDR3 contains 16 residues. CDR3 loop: CAISEPNRDRQETQYF. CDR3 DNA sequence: TGTGCCATCAGTGAGCCGAACCGGGACAGGCAAGAGACCCAGTACTTC.

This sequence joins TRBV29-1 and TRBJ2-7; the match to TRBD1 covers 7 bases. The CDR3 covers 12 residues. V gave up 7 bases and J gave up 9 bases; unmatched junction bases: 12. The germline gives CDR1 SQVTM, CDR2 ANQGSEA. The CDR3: CSARQGGHGQYF. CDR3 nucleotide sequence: TGCAGCGCCCGACAGGGTGGTCATGGGCAGTACTTC.

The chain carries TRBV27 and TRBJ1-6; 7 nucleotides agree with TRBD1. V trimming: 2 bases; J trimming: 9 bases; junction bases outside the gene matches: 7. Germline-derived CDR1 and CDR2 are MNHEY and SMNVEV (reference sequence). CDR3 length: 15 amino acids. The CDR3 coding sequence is TGTGCCAGCAGTTTACAGGGGGATTGGTTTTCACCCCTCCACTTT. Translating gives CASSLQGDWFSPLHF.

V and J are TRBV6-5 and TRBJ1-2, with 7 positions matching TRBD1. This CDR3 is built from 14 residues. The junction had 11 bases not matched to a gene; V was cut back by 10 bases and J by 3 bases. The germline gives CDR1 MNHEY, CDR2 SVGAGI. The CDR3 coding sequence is TGTGCCACAATACCTTACAGGGGACACTATGGCTACACCTTC. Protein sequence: CATIPYRGHYGYTF.